This is a list of T cell receptor gamma chains from one sample in a study of gammadelta T cells in human blood. TCRdb reprocessed the RT-PCR reads through CATT. Counted here are over 200 gamma-chain clones, under 2.5% occurring once; the ten biggest clones make up nearly 40%. The specimen was non-Vgamma9Vdelta2 gamma-delta T cells from infant blood. Receptor source: a human donor. CDR3s leave out the opening cysteine and the closing phenylalanine or tryptophan. Each record gives: CDR3 length, V gene, clone size, J gene, CDR3 protein. Some rows have no size entry. The others give once, few or many, or a class for an expanded clone.

CDR3 length: 8
V gene: TRGV9
clone size: large
J gene: TRGJ1/TRGJ2
CDR3 protein: ALVYYKKL

CDR3 length: 11
V gene: TRGV10
clone size: NA
J gene: TRGJP1
CDR3 protein: AAWDKAGWFKI

CDR3 length: 10
V gene: TRGV10
clone size: large
J gene: TRGJ1/TRGJ2
CDR3 protein: AAWGDYYKKL

CDR3 length: 11
V gene: TRGV2
clone size: large
J gene: TRGJ1/TRGJ2
CDR3 protein: ATWEAGYYKKL

CDR3 length: 15
V gene: TRGV8
clone size: large
J gene: TRGJ1/TRGJ2
CDR3 protein: ATWDNDLSSNYYKKL

CDR3 length: 9
V gene: TRGV2
clone size: large
J gene: TRGJ1/TRGJ2
CDR3 protein: ATWDGGKKL

CDR3 length: 7
V gene: TRGV10
clone size: large
J gene: TRGJ1/TRGJ2
CDR3 protein: AGGWKKL

CDR3 length: 8
V gene: TRGV4
clone size: large
J gene: TRGJ1/TRGJ2
CDR3 protein: ATWNNKKL

CDR3 length: 10
V gene: TRGV2
clone size: hyperexpanded
J gene: TRGJ1/TRGJ2
CDR3 protein: ATWGNYYKKL

CDR3 length: 12
V gene: TRGV2
clone size: hyperexpanded
J gene: TRGJ1/TRGJ2
CDR3 protein: ATWDGPGYYKKL

CDR3 length: 15
V gene: TRGV8
clone size: large
J gene: TRGJP2
CDR3 protein: ATWDRRRYSSDWIKT

CDR3 length: 8
V gene: TRGV4
clone size: large
J gene: TRGJ1/TRGJ2
CDR3 protein: ATWDEQKL

CDR3 length: 12
V gene: TRGV11
clone size: hyperexpanded
J gene: TRGJP1
CDR3 protein: ACWIGNTGWFKI

CDR3 length: 11
V gene: TRGV4
clone size: hyperexpanded
J gene: TRGJP1
CDR3 protein: ATWETTGWFKI

CDR3 length: 12
V gene: TRGV2
clone size: large
J gene: TRGJ1/TRGJ2
CDR3 protein: ATWDGLIERKKL

CDR3 length: 12
V gene: TRGV2
clone size: few
J gene: TRGJ1/TRGJ2
CDR3 protein: ATWAGPGYYKTL

CDR3 length: 9
V gene: TRGV10
clone size: large
J gene: TRGJ1/TRGJ2
CDR3 protein: AATNYYKKL

CDR3 length: 8
V gene: TRGV4
clone size: hyperexpanded
J gene: TRGJ1/TRGJ2
CDR3 protein: ATWDGGKL

CDR3 length: 16
V gene: TRGV4
clone size: hyperexpanded
J gene: TRGJP
CDR3 protein: ATWDGEPQELGKKIKV

CDR3 length: 12
V gene: TRGV9
clone size: large
J gene: TRGJP2
CDR3 protein: ALWEPRSDWIKT

CDR3 length: 11
V gene: TRGV2
clone size: large
J gene: TRGJP2
CDR3 protein: ATWDGSDWIKT